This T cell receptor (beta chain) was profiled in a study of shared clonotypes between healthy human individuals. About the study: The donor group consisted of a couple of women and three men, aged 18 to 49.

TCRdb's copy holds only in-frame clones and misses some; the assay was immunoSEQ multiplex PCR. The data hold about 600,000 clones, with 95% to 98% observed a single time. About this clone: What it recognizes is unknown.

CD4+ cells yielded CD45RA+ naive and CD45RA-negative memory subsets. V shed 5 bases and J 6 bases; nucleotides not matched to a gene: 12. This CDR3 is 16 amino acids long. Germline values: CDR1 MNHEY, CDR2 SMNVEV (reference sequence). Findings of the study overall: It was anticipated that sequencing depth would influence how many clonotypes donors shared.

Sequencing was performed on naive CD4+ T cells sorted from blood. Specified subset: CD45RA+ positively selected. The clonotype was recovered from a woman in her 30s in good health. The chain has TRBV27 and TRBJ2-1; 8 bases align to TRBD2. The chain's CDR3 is CASSLGFSGVSNEQFF. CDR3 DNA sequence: TGTGCCAGCAGTCTGGGATTTAGCGGGGTCTCCAATGAGCAGTTCTTC.